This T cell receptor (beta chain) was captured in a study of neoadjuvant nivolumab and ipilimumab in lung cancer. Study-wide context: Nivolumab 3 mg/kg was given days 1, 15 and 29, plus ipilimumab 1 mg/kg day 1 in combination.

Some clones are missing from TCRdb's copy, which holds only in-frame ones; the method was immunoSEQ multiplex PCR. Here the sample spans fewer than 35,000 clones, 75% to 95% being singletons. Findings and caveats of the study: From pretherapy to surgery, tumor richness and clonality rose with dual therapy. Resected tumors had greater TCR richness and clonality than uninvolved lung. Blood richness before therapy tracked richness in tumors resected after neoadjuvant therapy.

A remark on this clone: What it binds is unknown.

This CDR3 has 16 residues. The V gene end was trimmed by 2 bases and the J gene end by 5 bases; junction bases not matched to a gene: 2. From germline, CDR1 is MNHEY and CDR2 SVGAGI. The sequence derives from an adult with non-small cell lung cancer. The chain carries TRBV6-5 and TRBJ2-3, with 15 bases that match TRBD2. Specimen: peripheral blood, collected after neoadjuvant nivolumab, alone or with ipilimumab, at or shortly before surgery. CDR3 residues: CASSYGGLAGGDTQYF. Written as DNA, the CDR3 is TGTGCCAGCAGTTACGGGGGACTAGCGGGGGGAGATACGCAGTATTTT.